A selection of T cell receptor beta chains follows, all from one sample in a study of T cells after yellow fever vaccination. TCRdb reprocessed the 5' RACE reads via MiXCR and lists one record per CDR3 protein. This table has 300,000 to 350,000 distinct CDR3 sequences, around 8.1% appearing once. Sequenced material: PBMCs, taken about 41 days after the first yellow fever vaccination. Source of these receptors: a man aged 18 to 35 who received the YFV17D yellow fever vaccine. Each CDR3 is given without its conserved first and last residue.

V gene	CDR3 protein
TRBV19	ASTGGGNQPQH
TRBV14	ASSQVWSGNTIY
TRBV7-2	ASSLDWGGEQY
TRBV24-1	ATSDLAGTNTGELF
TRBV7-2	ASRRDRRTDTQY
TRBV7-9	ASSKSAADTQY
TRBV15	ATSRERVPGVEQF
TRBV19	ASRGLHEGIGGAF
TRBV20-1	SARDRRRGEKLF
TRBV5-1	ASSLVPAGDYYNEQF
TRBV29-1	SVAFGTGGPDTQY
TRBV6-1	ASSEGSEFYGYT
TRBV7-2	ASSLGPTGRLQETQY
TRBV20-1	AYRSLHSGNTIY
TRBV7-3	ASSTNSGPTDTQY
TRBV20-1	SAREWGHEQF
TRBV12-5	ASGLSLASLEGLGETQY
TRBV5-4	ASSLETGGLSEQF
TRBV12-3/TRBV12-4	ASSFWGPNNEQF
TRBV5-1	ASSSGTVTDTQY